The 22 T cell receptor beta chains presented below share a single source sample, sequenced in a study of blood T cell repertoires in COVID-19. Using immunoSEQ multiplex PCR, the repertoire was profiled, and TCRdb retains in-frame clones only, with some absent. Counted here are about 82,000 clones, about 80% occurring once; the ten biggest clones make up more than 10%. Sequenced sample: peripheral blood. The receptors stem from a middle-aged woman with active or convalescent COVID-19.

The rearrangement uses TRBV5-1 and TRBJ2-4; the match to TRBD1 covers 8 bases. Per the germline V gene, CDR1 is SGHRS and CDR2 is YFSETQ. V lost 4 bases and J lost 5; bases outside the gene matches: 5. The length of the CDR3 is 14 residues. The CDR3 coding sequence is TGCGCCAGCAGCGTGGGACAGGTGGAAAACATTCAGTACTTC. This sequence encodes CASSVGQVENIQYF.

The table lists this clone with a few counts. The chain employs TRBV2 and TRBJ1-5; no clear D. Trimming pared 6 bases from V and 0 bases from J, leaving 12 bases between. Germline V gene sequence: CDR1 SNHLY, CDR2 FYNNEI. There are 15 residues in the CDR3. CDR3: CASRETVYSNQPQHF. CDR3 DNA sequence: TGTGCCAGCAGGGAGACGGTTTATAGCAATCAGCCCCAGCATTTT.

The chain recombines TRBV18 with TRBJ1-2; tentative D call: TRBD1 (6 bases). This CDR3 contains 14 residues. Deletions cut 2 bases from V and 5 bases from J, with 12 bases between. In germline, CDR1 is KGHSH, CDR2 LQKENI. This chain's CDR3 is CASSPTNQGYGYTF. As DNA, the CDR3 is TGTGCCAGCTCACCAACAAATCAGGGGTATGGCTACACCTTC.

This clone has only one observation. CDR3 in DNA: TGCAGCGTTGAAGATCGATTAGGGGGGGCCACTGAAGCTTTCTTT. This encodes CSVEDRLGGATEAFF. The chain couples TRBV29-1 to TRBJ1-1; D is possibly TRBD1 (6 bases). Trimming removed 0 bases at V and 4 bases at J, with 15 bases between. The CDR3 spans 15 residues. The V gene's germline CDR1 is SQVTM and CDR2 ANQGSEA. The variable domain in full, with the rest retrieved from reference TRBV29-1 and TRBJ1-1, is SAVISQKPSRDICQRGTSLTIQCQVDSQVTMMFWYRQQPGQSLTLIATANQGSEATYESGFVIDKFPISRPNLTFSTLTVSNMSPEDSSIYLCSVEDRLGGATEAFFGQGTRLTVV.

The V call is TRBV30, the J call TRBJ1-6; 7 bases align to TRBD1. V shed 5 bases and J 14 bases; nucleotides not matched to a gene: 15. Germline V CDR1 and CDR2: GTSNPN, SVGIG (reference sequence). The CDR3 length is 14 residues. CDR3 DNA sequence: TGTGCCTGGTCCTCCCGGCAGGGGGACATCACCCTCCACTTT. It codes for CAWSSRQGDITLHF.

J is TRBJ2-7 and V is TRBV7-8; TRBD2 matches at 11 bases. Germline loops: CDR1 SGHVS, CDR2 FQNEAQ. The trim removed 3 bases at V and 5 bases at J, leaving 6 bases unmatched. There are 15 residues in the CDR3. As DNA, the CDR3 is TGTGCCAGCAGCTTTAAGACTAGCGGGATCCACGAGCAGTACTTC. It yields the protein CASSFKTSGIHEQYF.

The chain joins TRBV29-1 to TRBJ2-1; 10 bases are shared with TRBD2. The CDR3 sequence is 14 residues long. After removal of 4 bases from V and 8 bases from J, the junction contained 8 bases not matched to a gene. In germline, CDR1 is SQVTM, CDR2 ANQGSEA. The CDR3 sequence: CSVGGSGRPDEQFF. Here the CDR3 DNA reads TGCAGCGTTGGCGGTAGCGGGAGGCCGGATGAGCAGTTCTTC.

The J gene is TRBJ1-5, the V gene TRBV5-6, with no clear D. The CDR3 sequence is 15 residues long. The V end lost 5 bases, the J end lost 2 bases, and 14 bases lay between the germline ends. Germline CDR1 SGHDT, CDR2 YYEEEE. CDR3 sequence: CASRRAGSGNQPQHF. Written as DNA, the CDR3 is TGTGCCAGCAGGAGGGCGGGTTCGGGCAATCAGCCCCAGCATTTT.

The table lists this clone with a few counts. The J gene is TRBJ2-3, the V gene TRBV9, with 8 nucleotides matching TRBD2. With V trimmed by 2 bases and J by 5 bases, 7 bases remained unmatched. Germline V gene lookup returns CDR1 SGDLS and CDR2 YYNGEE. The CDR3 runs 15 residues. CDR3 in DNA: TGTGCCAGCAGCGTTGCAGCGGGAGCGGTAGATACGCAGTATTTT. As protein: CASSVAAGAVDTQYF.

The rearrangement uses TRBV7-6 and TRBJ1-6, with 8 bases aligning to TRBD1. CDR1 and CDR2 (germline): SGHVS, FNYEAQ. CDR3 size: 15 residues. After removal of 2 bases from V and 6 bases from J, the junction contained 3 bases not matched to a gene. The CDR3 DNA follows: TGTGCCAGCAGCTTAATTGGACAGGGTAATTCACCCCTCCACTTT. This codes for CASSLIGQGNSPLHF.

The V gene is TRBV7-3, the J gene TRBJ1-6; 8 nucleotides agree with TRBD1. The CDR3 is made up of 14 amino acids. V lost 6 bases and J lost 10; bases outside the gene matches: 8. Germline values: CDR1 SGHTA, CDR2 FQGTGA. CDR3 in amino acids: CASSHGQGRSPLHF. Written as DNA, the CDR3 is TGTGCCAGCAGTCACGGACAGGGTCGCTCACCCCTCCACTTT.

The rearrangement joins TRBV10-2 to TRBJ2-3; the D gene is possibly TRBD2 (6 bases). The CDR3 totals 15 residues. Germline CDR1 and CDR2: WSHSY and SAAADI. Deletions cut 7 bases from V and 3 bases from J, with 17 bases between. The CDR3 sequence is CASKEGPAQTDTQYF. CDR3 bases: TGCGCCAGCAAGGAGGGCCCAGCGCAGACAGATACGCAGTATTTT.

This sequence joins TRBV18 and TRBJ1-2; D may be TRBD1 (5 bases). The CDR3 is 16 amino acids. Between the trimmed V and J ends, which lost 1 base and 2 bases, there was a span of 14 bases. Per germline, CDR1 KGHSH and CDR2 LQKENI. CDR3 in amino acids: CASSPRGEGVNYGYTF. The CDR3 nucleotides read TGTGCCAGCTCACCACGAGGGGAGGGAGTCAACTATGGCTACACCTTC.

The chain employs TRBV28 and TRBJ2-7; D perhaps matches TRBD2 (5 bases). Germline loops: CDR1 MDHEN, CDR2 SYDVKM. This CDR3 has 12 residues. The V end was cut by 2 bases, the J end by 3 bases, with 5 bases between. DNA for the CDR3: TGTGCCAGCAGTTTAACTAGCTACGAGCAGTACTTC. Amino acids: CASSLTSYEQYF.

The chain links TRBV5-1 to TRBJ1-6; D is possibly TRBD1 (6 bases). This CDR3 contains 15 residues. In germline, CDR1 is SGHRS, CDR2 YFSETQ. V was shortened by 4 bases and J by 9 bases, with 17 bases between the two germline ends. The CDR3 spells CASSPKDIGGSPLHF. DNA of the CDR3: TGCGCCAGCAGCCCCAAAGACATAGGGGGTTCACCCCTCCACTTT.

This clone was counted only a few times. The rearrangement uses TRBV3-1 (or the pseudogene TRBV3-2) and TRBJ1-3; the D gene is possibly TRBD1 (5 bases). Germline loops: CDR1 LGHDT, CDR2 YNNKEL (reference sequence). V was clipped by 4 bases and J by 5 bases, with 12 bases between them. This CDR3 region has 14 residues. DNA of the CDR3: TGTGCCAGCAGCCTGGGGGAGGTCAGAAACACCATATATTTT. Protein sequence: CASSLGEVRNTIYF.

The chain recombines TRBV6-2 or TRBV6-3 with TRBJ1-2; possible D gene TRBD1, 6 bases. V lost 6 bases, J lost 1 base, and 9 bases lay in between. The CDR3 consists of 13 residues. The germline gives CDR1 MNHEY, CDR2 SVGEGT. DNA of the CDR3: TGTGCCAGCAGCGGCAGGGGTAACTATGGCTACACCTTC. This sequence encodes CASSGRGNYGYTF.

The chain employs TRBV5-1 and TRBJ1-3; D gene ambiguous. Trimming cost V 0 bases and J 3 bases, with 7 bases left between them. Per the germline V gene, CDR1 is SGHRS and CDR2 is YFSETQ. The CDR3 runs 14 residues. This CDR3 reads CASSLGPVGNTIYF. The CDR3 nucleotides are TGCGCCAGCAGCTTGGGTCCCGTTGGAAACACCATATATTTT.

The chain carries TRBV28 and TRBJ1-2; D call uncertain. Germline-derived CDR1 and CDR2 are MDHEN and SYDVKM. Trimming pared 6 bases from V and 2 bases from J, leaving 22 bases between. There are 17 residues in the CDR3. The chain's CDR3 is CASRPRPETRWNYGYTF. The DNA for the CDR3 is TGTGCCAGCAGGCCCCGCCCCGAGACCAGGTGGAACTATGGCTACACCTTC.

The sample holds a few counts of this clone. CDR3 in amino acids: CASHRGNTEAFF. The CDR3 DNA is TGTGCCAGCCACAGGGGGAACACTGAAGCTTTCTTT. The chain employs TRBV6-5 and TRBJ1-1; 7 nucleotides match TRBD1. CDR3 length: 12 amino acids. The germline V gene encodes CDR1 MNHEY and CDR2 SVGAGI. V gave up 8 bases and J gave up 1 base; unmatched junction bases: 1.

About this clone itself: The same CDR3 also results from other DNA sequences found in this sample. The J gene is TRBJ1-1, the V gene TRBV6-5; D may be TRBD1 (5 bases). The CDR3 contains 13 residues. V was clipped by 0 bases and J by 8 bases, with 10 bases between them. CDR1 is MNHEY and CDR2 is SVGAGI in the germline V gene. The CDR3 is CASSYSGGTEAFF. As DNA, the CDR3 is TGTGCCAGCAGTTACTCGGGGGGAACAGAAGCTTTCTTT.

The chain combines TRBV5-6 with TRBJ2-7; D gene uncertain. There are 14 residues in the CDR3. V lost 0 bases and J 4 bases, leaving 11 bases between the germline ends. Germline values: CDR1 SGHDT, CDR2 YYEEEE. The DNA for the CDR3 is TGTGCCAGCAGCTTGGGCACGGTAATGTACGAGCAGTACTTC. It specifies CASSLGTVMYEQYF.